This is a list of T cell receptor beta chains from one sample in a study of blood T cell repertoires in COVID-19. Libraries were prepared by immunoSEQ multiplex PCR; TCRdb keeps only in-frame clonotypes and omits some of them. Here the sample spans about 150,000 clones, roughly 84% being singletons. Sequenced material: peripheral blood. Receptor source: a woman aged 55-75 years with COVID-19, enrolled during active disease. Each CDR3 is given with its conserved first and last residue. A D gene is named only where the DNA matches it firmly. Rows give clone size only sometimes, using once, few, many, or a class for an expanded clone.

clone size | D gene | J gene | V gene | CDR3 DNA | CDR3 protein
- | - | TRBJ2-2 | TRBV12-3/TRBV12-4 | TGTGCCAGCAGACAGGATACCACCGGGGAGCTGTTTTTT | CASRQDTTGELFF
- | - | TRBJ2-1 | TRBV2 | TGTGCCAGCAACCCCCAAGGACTCCGCTCCTACAATGAGCAGTTCTTC | CASNPQGLRSYNEQFF
- | - | TRBJ1-3 | TRBV6-1 | TGTGCCAGCAGTGACGGGGTTTCTGGAAACACCATATATTTT | CASSDGVSGNTIYF
- | TRBD2 | TRBJ2-1 | TRBV12-3/TRBV12-4 | TGTGCCAGCAGCGGAACTAGCGGAGGGCAGTTCTTC | CASSGTSGGQFF
- | TRBD1 | TRBJ1-3 | TRBV18 | TGTGCCAGCTCACCTACGAAGACAGGGGCTGGAAACACCATATATTTT | CASSPTKTGAGNTIYF
once | TRBD2 | TRBJ2-2 | TRBV7-2 | TGTGCCAGCAGCCTAGCTAGCGGGAGCCCGACCGGGGAGCTGTTTTTT | CASSLASGSPTGELFF
- | TRBD2 | TRBJ2-7 | TRBV11-3 | TGTGCCAGCAGCCAGCGGGAGGGCCTGTACGAGCAGTACTTC | CASSQREGLYEQYF
- | TRBD2 | TRBJ2-2 | TRBV11-2 | TGTGCCAGCAGCTTAACTAGCGGACCAGGGACCGGGGAGCTGTTTTTT | CASSLTSGPGTGELFF
once | - | TRBJ1-2 | TRBV6-5 | TGTGCCAGCAGTTCAGGGCTTGGCTACACCTTC | CASSSGLGYTF
few | TRBD1 | TRBJ1-5 | TRBV27 | TGTGCCAGCAGGAAGACAGGGGGTCAGCCCCAGCATTTT | CASRKTGGQPQHF
once | - | TRBJ1-1 | TRBV20-1 | TGCAGTGCTAGTCACGGCCGGGGATCTGAAGCTTTCTTT | CSASHGRGSEAFF
- | - | TRBJ2-7 | TRBV3-1/TRBV3-2 | TGTGCCAGCAGCCAAGCCAGGGCCTACGAGCAGTACTTC | CASSQARAYEQYF
- | TRBD2 | TRBJ2-1 | TRBV10-2 | TGCGCCAGCAGGCGGGGACTAGCGGGGGGCCCCATCTCCTACAATGAGCAGTTCTTC | CASRRGLAGGPISYNEQFF
- | - | TRBJ2-2 | TRBV3-1/TRBV3-2 | TGTGCCAGCAGCCAGGGGGGCACCGGGGAGCTGTTTTTT | CASSQGGTGELFF
- | TRBD1 | TRBJ1-5 | TRBV6-5 | TGTGCCAGCATTCCACAGGGGGCGTTTCAGCCCCAGCATTTT | CASIPQGAFQPQHF
- | TRBD1 | TRBJ1-5 | TRBV27 | TGTGCCAGCAGTTTATCCGGGACAGGGAAAAATCAGCCCCAGCATTTT | CASSLSGTGKNQPQHF
- | TRBD1 | TRBJ1-5 | TRBV19 | TGTGCCAGTAGCTATATTCGGGACAGGGTGGATCAGCCCCAGCATTTT | CASSYIRDRVDQPQHF
few | - | TRBJ2-2 | TRBV14 | TGTGCCAGCAGCCAAAGGGCTTCAGGGAGGGAGCTGTTTTTT | CASSQRASGRELFF
- | TRBD1 | TRBJ1-1 | TRBV28 | TGTGCCAGCAGTACCGGGACAGGGTCAGCTTTCTTT | CASSTGTGSAFF
- | - | TRBJ2-7 | TRBV7-6 | TGTGCCAGCAGCCTAAGTCGGGTTAGCGAGCAGTACTTC | CASSLSRVSEQYF
- | - | TRBJ2-3 | TRBV12-3/TRBV12-4 | TGTGCCAGCAGTTTCCCCTCCACAGATACGCAGTATTTT | CASSFPSTDTQYF
- | - | TRBJ2-5 | TRBV6-5 | TGTGCCAGCAGTTACGGACAGCAAGAGACCCAGTACTTC | CASSYGQQETQYF
few | TRBD1 | TRBJ1-1 | TRBV29-1 | TGCAGCGTTGCAGGGGGCCGGACTGAAGCTTTCTTT | CSVAGGRTEAFF
- | TRBD1 | TRBJ1-2 | TRBV5-1 | TGCGCCAGCAGCTTGAACCCCTCTGCGCCGGGACAGGCTAACTATGGCTACACCTTC | CASSLNPSAPGQANYGYTF
few | TRBD1 | TRBJ1-1 | TRBV4-1 | TGCGCCAGCAGCCAAGGCGGGACAGGGAACACTGAAGCTTTCTTT | CASSQGGTGNTEAFF
- | - | TRBJ2-3 | TRBV2 | TGTGCCAGCAGTGAAACGGGTATTCATACGCAGTATTTT | CASSETGIHTQYF
- | - | TRBJ1-2 | TRBV6-5 | TGTGCCAGCAAGGACAGTTGGAGAGCTGGCTACACCTTC | CASKDSWRAGYTF
- | - | TRBJ1-5 | TRBV19 | TGTGCCAGTACCCCGGGACACCAGGGAAATCAGCCCCAGCATTTT | CASTPGHQGNQPQHF
few | - | TRBJ1-5 | TRBV6-5 | TGTGCCAGCCGACTGAGCAATCAGCCCCAGCATTTT | CASRLSNQPQHF
- | TRBD2 | TRBJ2-1 | TRBV7-8 | TGTGCCAGCAGCCCCCGGACTAGCGGGGGGATAGACAATGAGCAGTTCTTC | CASSPRTSGGIDNEQFF
- | - | TRBJ1-1 | TRBV15 | TGTGCCACCAGCAAGGAGAGAGGACAGTTTTCCCAGGCTTTCTTT | CATSKERGQFSQAFF
- | - | TRBJ1-2 | TRBV12-3/TRBV12-4 | TGTGCCAGCAGTTCAGGGGAAACGGGTGGCTACACCTTC | CASSSGETGGYTF
- | - | TRBJ1-6 | TRBV19 | TGTGCCAGTAGTATCACCAGTCAGAATTCACCCCTCCACTTT | CASSITSQNSPLHF
few | TRBD1 | TRBJ1-2 | TRBV6-1 | TGTGCCAGCAGTGAAGGACAAAGAACAGGGGACAGCTATGGCTACACCTTC | CASSEGQRTGDSYGYTF
- | - | TRBJ2-7 | TRBV27 | TGTGCCAGCAGTCCCTCGGGGTATTACGAGCAGTACTTC | CASSPSGYYEQYF
- | - | TRBJ1-4 | TRBV21-1 | TGTGCCAGCAGCAAAGGATGCTCTAGACAGGGTGATCAAAAACTGTTTTTT | CASSKGCSRQGDQKLFF
- | TRBD1 | TRBJ1-1 | TRBV5-1 | TGCGCCAGCAGCTTGTTTACGTTAGGGGACAGGGGACTTCCTGAAGCTTTCTTT | CASSLFTLGDRGLPEAFF
- | TRBD1 | TRBJ1-1 | TRBV6-1 | TGTGCCAGCAGTGAAGTCGCAGGGGGGCCCTTGAACACTGAAGCTTTCTTT | CASSEVAGGPLNTEAFF
once | TRBD1 | TRBJ1-1 | TRBV7-3 | TGTGCCAGCAGCCCCAGGGGGATTGCAGGGGCGGCCGACGGCACTGAAGCTTTCTTT | CASSPRGIAGAADGTEAFF
- | - | TRBJ2-1 | TRBV7-6 | TGTGCCAGCAGCCCTAGCGTTTCGTTCAATGAGCAGTTCTTC | CASSPSVSFNEQFF